The 9 T cell receptor beta chains in this list originate from one sample, sequenced in a study of patients and donors after allogeneic stem cell transplantation. TCRdb recomputed calls from the RT-PCR reads with MiXCR, one row per CDR3 protein. The table has about 410,000 distinct CDR3 sequences, around 15% seen once. Sequences were obtained from blood, either unsorted or a sorted T cell fraction (not recorded which). The receptor source for this set is a human donor who was either an allogeneic HSCT recipient or a stem cell or donor lymphocyte infusion donor (not recorded which). It is not recorded whose cells these are; they may come from a transplant donor.

The chain links TRBV7-4 to TRBJ1-1; the D is unclear. The germline V and J ends were trimmed by 4 bases and 1 base, with 13 bases remaining between them. In germline, CDR1 is SGHVT, CDR2 SQSDAQ. This CDR3 is built from 15 residues. The CDR3 here is CASSSIRWGNTEAFF. In nucleotides, the CDR3 is TGTGCCAGCAGCTCAATCCGTTGGGGGAACACTGAAGCTTTCTTT.

The V and J genes are TRBV12-3 or TRBV12-4 and TRBJ1-3, with a weak D call TRBD1 (6 bases). This CDR3 region has 17 residues. V lost 1 base and J 0 bases, leaving 13 bases between the germline ends. Here the CDR3 DNA reads TGTGCCAGCAGTTTAGGCGGGGGCCCCCTCTCTGGAAACACCATATATTTT. It codes for CASSLGGGPLSGNTIYF.

This clonotype was counted a few times. This chain connects TRBV27 to TRBJ2-1; unclear D gene. Germline assignment: CDR1 MNHEY and CDR2 SMNVEV (reference sequence). This CDR3 region has 15 residues. V dropped 3 bases and J dropped 0 bases, with 9 bases sitting between them. This CDR3 reads CASSFPWSSYNEQFF. DNA of the CDR3: TGTGCCAGCAGTTTTCCCTGGAGCTCCTACAATGAGCAGTTCTTC.

The chain links TRBV6-5 to TRBJ1-1; 8 bases are a match to TRBD1. The CDR3 totals 15 residues. The V and J ends lost 0 bases and 1 base, in that order; junction bases with no gene match: 1. The germline V gene has CDR1 MNHEY and CDR2 SVGAGI. CDR3 protein: CASSYSGTGNTEAFF. In DNA, the CDR3 is TGTGCCAGCAGTTACTCGGGGACAGGGAACACTGAAGCTTTCTTT.

Worth noting for this clonotype: The junction does not match germline at one end; this may be a read error. The chain joins TRBV5-1 to TRBJ1-2; D call uncertain. CDR3 size: 16 residues. Germline loops: CDR1 SGHRS, CDR2 YFSETQ. CDR3 in DNA: TGCGCCAGCAGCTTTCCCCAAGAAGGGCTGAACTATGGCTACGCCTTC. The encoded protein is CASSFPQEGLNYGYAF.

This clonotype is a singleton in its sample. The chain combines TRBV2 with TRBJ2-2, with 7 bases that match TRBD2. V gave up 6 bases and J gave up 7 bases; unmatched junction bases: 11. The length of the CDR3 is 15 residues. Germline CDR1 is SNHLY and CDR2 is FYNNEI. CDR3 DNA sequence: TGTGCCAGCAGCGTTCGTCCCGGGGGGATCGGGGAGCTGTTTTTT. Protein: CASSVRPGGIGELFF.

The V call is TRBV18, the J call TRBJ1-5, with D hard to call. The CDR3 has 13 residues. Trimming stripped 2 bases from V and 5 bases from J, with 7 bases between. Germline CDR1 and CDR2: KGHSH and LQKENI. The DNA for the CDR3 is TGTGCCAGCTCACCAAAGGTAGATCAGCCCCAGCATTTT. Protein: CASSPKVDQPQHF. Full variable domain (rest looked up from reference TRBV18 and TRBJ1-5): NAGVMQNPRHLVRRRGQEARLRCSPMKGHSHVYWYRQLPEEGLKFMVYLQKENIIDESGMPKERFSAEFPKEGPSILRIQQVVRGDSAAYFCASSPKVDQPQHFGDGTRLSIL.

This clonotype was seen many times. This chain connects TRBV29-1 to TRBJ1-2, with a tentative D call TRBD1 (5 bases). The germline V gene has CDR1 SQVTM and CDR2 ANQGSEA. This CDR3 comprises 12 residues. The V end was cut by 6 bases, the J end by 5 bases, with 13 bases between. The CDR3 bases are TGCAGCGTCCATGGGGGGTTGTATGGCTACACCTTC. It translates to CSVHGGLYGYTF.

The chain carries TRBV6-1 and TRBJ2-2, with D uncertain. In germline, CDR1 is MNHNS, CDR2 SASEGT. Trimming removed 6 bases at V and 1 base at J, with 9 bases between. The CDR3 length is 14 residues. The CDR3 spells CASRGSRNTGELFF. CDR3 nucleotides: TGTGCCAGCAGGGGGTCTAGGAACACCGGGGAGCTGTTTTTT.